The next 7 T cell receptor beta chains were all read from a single sample in a study of early T cells in non-severe SARS-CoV-2 infection. Each CDR3 protein gets one entry after TCRdb re-called the 5' RACE reads with MiXCR. In the table there are approximately 60,000 distinct CDR3 sequences, 7% to 9.5% of which are singletons. Sequencing was performed on whole blood, taken at baseline. Receptors were obtained from an adult who was a healthcare worker with PCR-confirmed SARS-CoV-2 infection or an uninfected control (not recorded which).

The chain couples TRBV11-3 to TRBJ2-3; D might be TRBD2 (6 bases). Germline lookup yields CDR1 SGHNT and CDR2 YENEEA. V was clipped by 2 bases and J by 2 bases, with 11 bases between them. This CDR3 spans 15 amino acids. This CDR3 is CASSLSSGDTDTQYF. In nucleotides, the CDR3 is TGTGCCAGCAGCTTATCTTCGGGAGACACAGATACGCAGTATTTT.

By its share, this clonotype is medium-sized. V is TRBV5-1 and J is TRBJ1-6; D perhaps matches TRBD1 (5 bases). Trimming took 0 bases from V and 5 from J, leaving 9 bases between them. Germline lookup yields CDR1 SGHRS and CDR2 YFSETQ. CDR3 length: 15 residues. The CDR3 nucleotides are TGCGCCAGCAGCTTGGAGGGGTTCAATAATTCACCCCTCCACTTT. It yields the protein CASSLEGFNNSPLHF.

The sample holds a few counts of this clonotype. The chain combines TRBV7-2 with TRBJ1-5, with 7 bases lining up with TRBD1. This CDR3 has 15 amino acids. Germline V gene lookup returns CDR1 SGHTA and CDR2 FQGNSA. Trimming at V came to 0 bases and at J to 3 bases, leaving 2 bases not matched to a gene. The CDR3 spells CASSLAGQINQPQHF. In DNA, the CDR3 is TGTGCCAGCAGCTTAGCGGGACAGATCAATCAGCCCCAGCATTTT.

The chain uses TRBV7-2 and TRBJ2-3; D not resolved. V lost 5 bases and J 1 base, leaving 10 bases between the germline ends. Germline V lookup: CDR1 SGHTA, CDR2 FQGNSA. CDR3 length: 14 residues. The CDR3 DNA reads as TGTGCCAGCAGCAGAAAATTCCGCACAGATACGCAGTATTTT. Translating it yields CASSRKFRTDTQYF.

V gene TRBV19 combines with J gene TRBJ2-7; 7 bases line up with TRBD1. J gave up 7 bases and V 4 bases, and 7 bases lay outside the gene matches. CDR3 length: 13 amino acids. Germline V gives CDR1 LNHDA, CDR2 SQIVND (reference sequence). Here the CDR3 DNA reads TGTGCCAGTAGTACGACAGGGTTCGGTGAGCAGTACTTC. Protein product: CASSTTGFGEQYF.

This clonotype has a handful of counts. V usage is TRBV7-9 and J usage is TRBJ1-2; D unclear. Per the germline V gene, CDR1 is SEHNR and CDR2 is FQNEAQ (reference sequence). CDR3 length: 14 amino acids. V was cut by 4 bases and J by 6 bases, with 15 bases left in between. CDR3 coding DNA: TGTGCCAGCAGCTCTATTAAGGAGGACGATGGCTACACCTTC. This sequence encodes CASSSIKEDDGYTF.

This clonotype turned up a few times. This chain uses TRBV29-1 with TRBJ1-5, with D possibly TRBD1 on 5 matching bases. V was clipped by 6 bases and J by 5 bases, with 11 bases between them. The CDR3 covers 12 residues. Germline V gives CDR1 SQVTM, CDR2 ANQGSEA. This chain's CDR3 is CSVGGRDQPQHF. DNA of the CDR3: TGCAGCGTCGGGGGTAGGGATCAGCCCCAGCATTTT.